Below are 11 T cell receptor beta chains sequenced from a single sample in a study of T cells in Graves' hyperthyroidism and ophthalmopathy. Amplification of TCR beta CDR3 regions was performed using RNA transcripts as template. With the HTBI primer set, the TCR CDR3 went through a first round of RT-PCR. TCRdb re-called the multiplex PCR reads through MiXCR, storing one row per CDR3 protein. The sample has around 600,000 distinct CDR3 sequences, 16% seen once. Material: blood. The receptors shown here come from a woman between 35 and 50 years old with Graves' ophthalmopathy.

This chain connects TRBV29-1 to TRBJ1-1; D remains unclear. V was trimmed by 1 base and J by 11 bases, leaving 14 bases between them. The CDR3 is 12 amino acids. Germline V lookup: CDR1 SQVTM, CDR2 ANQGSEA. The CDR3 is CSVEGSSIGAFF. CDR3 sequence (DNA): TGCAGCGTTGAAGGGTCGAGCATAGGGGCTTTCTTT.

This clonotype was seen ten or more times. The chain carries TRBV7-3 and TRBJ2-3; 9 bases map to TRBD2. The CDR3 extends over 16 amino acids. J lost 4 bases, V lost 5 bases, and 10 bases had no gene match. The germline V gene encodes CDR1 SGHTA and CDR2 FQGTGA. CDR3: CASSRGRGGRSDTQYF. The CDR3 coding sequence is TGTGCCAGCAGCCGCGGGCGGGGGGGCCGGTCAGATACGCAGTATTTT.

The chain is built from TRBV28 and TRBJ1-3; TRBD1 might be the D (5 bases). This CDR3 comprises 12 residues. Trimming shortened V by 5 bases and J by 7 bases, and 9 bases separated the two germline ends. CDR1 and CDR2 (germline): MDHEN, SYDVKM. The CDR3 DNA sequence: TGTGCCAGCAGTGCAGGGCGGAACACCATATATTTT. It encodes CASSAGRNTIYF.

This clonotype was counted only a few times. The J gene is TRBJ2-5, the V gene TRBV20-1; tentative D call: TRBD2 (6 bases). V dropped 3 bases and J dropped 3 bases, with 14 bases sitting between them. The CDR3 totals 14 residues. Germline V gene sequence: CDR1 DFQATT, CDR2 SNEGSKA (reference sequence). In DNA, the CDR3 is TGCAGTGCTAGTCCGCGGGGCCTAAAAGAGACCCAGTACTTC. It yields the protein CSASPRGLKETQYF.

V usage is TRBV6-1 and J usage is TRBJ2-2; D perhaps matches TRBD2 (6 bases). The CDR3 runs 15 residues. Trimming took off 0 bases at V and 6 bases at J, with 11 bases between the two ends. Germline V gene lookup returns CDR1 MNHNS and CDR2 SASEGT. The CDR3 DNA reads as TGTGCCAGCAGTGAAGCGGGTTCGGGGGCCGGGGAGCTGTTTTTT. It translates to CASSEAGSGAGELFF.

The CDR3 is CAISELTGRDSPLHF. CDR3 in DNA: TGTGCCATCAGTGAGTTGACAGGGAGGGATTCACCCCTCCACTTT. The chain carries TRBV10-3 and TRBJ1-6, with 7 bases matching TRBD1. The V gene end was trimmed by 1 base and the J gene end by 8 bases; junction bases not matched to a gene: 5. The CDR3 covers 15 residues. Germline CDR1 ENHRY, CDR2 SYGVKD.

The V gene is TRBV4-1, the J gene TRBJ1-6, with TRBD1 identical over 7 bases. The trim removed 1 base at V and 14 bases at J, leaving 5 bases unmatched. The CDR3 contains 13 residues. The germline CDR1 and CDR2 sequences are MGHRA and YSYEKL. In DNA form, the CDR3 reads TGCGCCAGCAGCCAAGTCCGACAGGGCACCCTCCACTTT. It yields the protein CASSQVRQGTLHF.

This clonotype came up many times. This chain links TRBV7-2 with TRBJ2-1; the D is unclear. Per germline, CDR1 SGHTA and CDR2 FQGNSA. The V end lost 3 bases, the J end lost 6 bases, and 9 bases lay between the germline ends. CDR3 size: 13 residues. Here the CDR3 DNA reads TGTGCCAGCAGCTTGGGTACCCTCAATGAGCAGTTCTTC. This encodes CASSLGTLNEQFF.

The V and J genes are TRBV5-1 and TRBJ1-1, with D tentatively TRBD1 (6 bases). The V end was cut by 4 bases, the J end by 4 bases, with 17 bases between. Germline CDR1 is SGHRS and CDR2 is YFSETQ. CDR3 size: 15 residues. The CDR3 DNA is TGCGCCAGCAGCGGAAACGCAGGGGTCTTCACTGAAGCTTTCTTT. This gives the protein CASSGNAGVFTEAFF.

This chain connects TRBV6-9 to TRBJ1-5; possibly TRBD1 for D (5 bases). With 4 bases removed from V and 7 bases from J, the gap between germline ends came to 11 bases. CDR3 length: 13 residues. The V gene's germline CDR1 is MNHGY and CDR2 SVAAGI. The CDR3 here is CASSFGRVQPQHF. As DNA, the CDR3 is TGTGCCAGCAGTTTCGGCAGGGTGCAGCCCCAGCATTTT.

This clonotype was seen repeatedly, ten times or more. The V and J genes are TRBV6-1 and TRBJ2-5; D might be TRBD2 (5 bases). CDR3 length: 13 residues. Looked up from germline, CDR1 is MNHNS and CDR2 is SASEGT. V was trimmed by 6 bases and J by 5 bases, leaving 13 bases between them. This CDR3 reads CASSDGVGETQYF. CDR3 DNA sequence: TGTGCCAGCAGCGACGGGGTTGGGGAGACCCAGTACTTC.